The 8 T cell receptor beta chains presented below share a single source sample, sequenced in a study of control samples from healthy donors and cancer patients. Clones were sequenced by immunoSEQ multiplex PCR, and TCRdb holds only the in-frame ones, with some missing. The table has around 94,000 clones, about 86% seen once; the top ten hold around 1.3%. Input material: blood. The receptors here all came from a woman aged 50 to 60 in good health.

V usage is TRBV14 and J usage is TRBJ1-6; D call uncertain. Germline CDR1 SGHDN, CDR2 FVKESK. Between the trimmed V and J ends, which lost 1 base and 10 bases, there was a span of 14 bases. The CDR3 is 15 amino acids. CDR3 coding DNA: TGTGCCAGCAGCCAAGCGGCGGGCAACCTGTCACCCCTCCACTTT. Its translation: CASSQAAGNLSPLHF. Full variable domain (remainder filled in from reference TRBV14 and TRBJ1-6): EAGVTQFPSHSVIEKGQTVTLRCDPISGHDNLYWYRRVMGKEIKFLLHFVKESKQDESGMPNNRFLAERTGGTYSTLKVQPAELEDSGVYFCASSQAAGNLSPLHFGNGTRLTVT.

The V call is TRBV11-3, the J call TRBJ1-1; unclear D gene. Trimming took 4 bases from V and 3 from J, leaving 9 bases between them. CDR3 length: 13 amino acids. Germline lookup yields CDR1 SGHNT and CDR2 YENEEA. The CDR3 is CASSSEGYTEAFF. The CDR3, as DNA: TGTGCCAGCAGCTCCGAAGGCTACACTGAAGCTTTCTTT.

The V and J genes are TRBV9 and TRBJ1-1, with a tentative D call TRBD1 (5 bases). V shed 6 bases and J shed 5 bases, with 14 bases lying between them. The germline V gene encodes CDR1 SGDLS and CDR2 YYNGEE. The CDR3 is 13 residues long. The CDR3 DNA reads as TGTGCCAGCACCCCTATAGAGGGGACTGAAGCTTTCTTT. It specifies CASTPIEGTEAFF.

The chain links TRBV18 to TRBJ1-1; tentatively, D is TRBD1 (6 bases). Germline loops: CDR1 KGHSH, CDR2 LQKENI. V lost 3 bases to trimming and J lost 1 base, with 12 bases between them. There are 15 residues in the CDR3. The CDR3 here is CASSPPGARNTEAFF. In DNA, the CDR3 is TGTGCCAGCTCACCGCCGGGGGCAAGGAACACTGAAGCTTTCTTT.

J is TRBJ1-1 and V is TRBV19; weak D call: TRBD1 (6 bases). This CDR3 region has 15 residues. V was shortened by 3 bases and J by 6 bases, with 17 bases between the two germline ends. Germline values: CDR1 LNHDA, CDR2 SQIVND (reference sequence). The CDR3 DNA reads TGTGCCAGTAGTATGCAGGGGTCGCGGTGGGCTGAAGCTTTCTTT. It codes for CASSMQGSRWAEAFF.

The V call is TRBV7-9, the J call TRBJ2-5; 9 positions agree with TRBD2. Unmatched junction bases numbered 5, after V lost 5 bases and J lost 1 base. Germline CDR1 SEHNR, CDR2 FQNEAQ (reference sequence). The CDR3 runs 15 residues. CDR3 sequence reads: CASSKSGGLQETQYF. DNA for the CDR3: TGTGCCAGCAGCAAAAGCGGGGGGCTCCAAGAGACCCAGTACTTC.

The CDR3 is CASSLRGPQVGYTF. CDR3 nucleotides: TGCGCCAGCAGCCTCAGGGGGCCCCAGGTCGGCTACACCTTC. This chain uses TRBV5-1 with TRBJ1-2; 8 bases align to TRBD1. The CDR3 sequence is 14 residues long. CDR1 and CDR2 (germline): SGHRS, YFSETQ. With V trimmed by 4 bases and J by 8 bases, 10 bases remained unmatched. The full variable domain, in which reference TRBV5-1 and TRBJ1-2 provide the parts outside the CDR3, is KAGVTQTPRYLIKTRGQQVTLSCSPISGHRSVSWYQQTPGQGLQFLFEYFSETQRNKGNFPGRFSGRQFSNSRSEMNVSTLELGDSALYLCASSLRGPQVGYTFGSGTRLTVV.

The V gene is TRBV3-1 (or the pseudogene TRBV3-2), the J gene TRBJ1-4, with D possibly TRBD1 on 6 matching bases. This CDR3 comprises 16 residues. Trimming left V 1 base short and J 5 bases short, with 14 bases between. Germline lookup yields CDR1 LGHDT and CDR2 YNNKEL (reference sequence). CDR3 bases: TGTGCCAGCAGCCAAGGGAGCAGGGGAAGAAATGAAAAACTGTTTTTT. Translating it yields CASSQGSRGRNEKLFF.